This record looks at one T cell receptor (beta chain) sequence and its context. This sample is drawn from a study of blood T cell repertoires in COVID-19. Looking at the study overall: The cDNA or gDNA used as material had been derived from T cells, B-cell-depleted T cells, or PBMCs.

The CDR3 spans 14 residues. Looked up from germline, CDR1 is MNHEY and CDR2 is SMNVEV (reference sequence). Trimming cost V 2 bases and J 3 bases, with 8 bases left between them. Using immunoSEQ multiplex PCR, the repertoire was profiled, and TCRdb retains in-frame clones only, with some absent. This sample carries 60,000 or so clones, about 86% of them seen once, and the ten largest clones take around 4.8%. The TCR comes from a man between 60 and 75 years old with acute or convalescent COVID-19. The rearrangement links TRBV27 to TRBJ2-1; a weak D match, TRBD1 (5 bases). Sample: peripheral blood. CDR3 sequence (DNA): TGTGCCAGCAGTTTACTAGGGGTCTACAATGAGCAGTTCTTC. Translating it yields CASSLLGVYNEQFF.